This T cell receptor (beta chain) was observed in a study of blood T cell repertoires in COVID-19. For the study at large: Italy, Spain and the United States were the sources of the convalescent and acute COVID-19 samples. Sample material is recorded as cDNA or gDNA derived from T cells, B-cell-depleted T cells, or PBMCs.

The CDR3 is 13 residues long. Germline CDR1 reads ENHRY; CDR2 reads SYGVKD. With 10 bases removed from V and 2 bases from J, the gap between germline ends came to 15 bases. As handled by the study authors: Researchers report that nucleated cell counts were estimated from reference gene primer amplification. Only in-frame clones appear in the TCRdb table, and some are missing; sequencing was by immunoSEQ multiplex PCR. V, J and clone size reflect that table, while D and trimming were determined from the DNA. The sample lists fewer than 300,000 clones; approximately 82% were seen once. The sample taken for sequencing was peripheral blood. The source is a woman between 18 and 30 years old with acute or convalescent COVID-19. The chain uses TRBV10-3 and TRBJ2-7, with D possibly being TRBD2 (6 bases). The DNA of the CDR3 is TGTGCCAGCTCGGGGGAGCTCACCTACGAGCAGTACTTC. Amino acids: CASSGELTYEQYF.